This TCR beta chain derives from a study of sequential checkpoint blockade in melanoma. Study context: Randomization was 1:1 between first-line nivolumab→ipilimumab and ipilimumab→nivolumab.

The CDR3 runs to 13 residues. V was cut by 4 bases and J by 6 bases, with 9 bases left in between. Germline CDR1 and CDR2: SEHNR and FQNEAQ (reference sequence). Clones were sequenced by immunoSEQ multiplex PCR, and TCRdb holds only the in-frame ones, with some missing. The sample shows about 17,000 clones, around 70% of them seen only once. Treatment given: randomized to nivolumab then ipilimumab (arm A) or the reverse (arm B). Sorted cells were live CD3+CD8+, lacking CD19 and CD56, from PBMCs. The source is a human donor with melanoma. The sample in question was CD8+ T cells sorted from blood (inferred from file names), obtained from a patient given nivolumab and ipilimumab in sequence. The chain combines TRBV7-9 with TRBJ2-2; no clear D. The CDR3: CASSSTDPGELFF. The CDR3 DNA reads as TGTGCCAGCAGCTCTACAGACCCCGGGGAGCTGTTTTTT. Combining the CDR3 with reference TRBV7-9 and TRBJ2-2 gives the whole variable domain DTGVSQNPRHKITKRGQNVTFRCDPISEHNRLYWYRQTLGQGPEFLTYFQNEAQLEKSRLLSDRFSAERPKGSFSTLEIQRTEQGDSAMYLCASSSTDPGELFFGEGSRLTVL.